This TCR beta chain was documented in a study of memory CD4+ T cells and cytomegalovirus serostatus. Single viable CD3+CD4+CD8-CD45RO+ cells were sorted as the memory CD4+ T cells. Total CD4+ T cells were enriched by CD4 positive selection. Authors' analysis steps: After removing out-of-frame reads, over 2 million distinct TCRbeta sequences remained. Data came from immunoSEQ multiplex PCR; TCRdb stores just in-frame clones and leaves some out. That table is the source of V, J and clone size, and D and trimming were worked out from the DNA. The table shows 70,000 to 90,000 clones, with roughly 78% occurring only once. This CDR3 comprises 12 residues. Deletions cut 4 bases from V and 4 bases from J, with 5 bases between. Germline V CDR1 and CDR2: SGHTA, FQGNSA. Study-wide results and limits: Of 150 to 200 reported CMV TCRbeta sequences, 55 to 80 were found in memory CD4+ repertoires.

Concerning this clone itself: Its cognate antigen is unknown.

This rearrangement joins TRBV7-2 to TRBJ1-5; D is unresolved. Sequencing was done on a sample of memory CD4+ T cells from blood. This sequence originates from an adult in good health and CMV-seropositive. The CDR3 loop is CASSSFNQPQHF. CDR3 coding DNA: TGTGCCAGCAGCTCCTTTAATCAGCCCCAGCATTTT.